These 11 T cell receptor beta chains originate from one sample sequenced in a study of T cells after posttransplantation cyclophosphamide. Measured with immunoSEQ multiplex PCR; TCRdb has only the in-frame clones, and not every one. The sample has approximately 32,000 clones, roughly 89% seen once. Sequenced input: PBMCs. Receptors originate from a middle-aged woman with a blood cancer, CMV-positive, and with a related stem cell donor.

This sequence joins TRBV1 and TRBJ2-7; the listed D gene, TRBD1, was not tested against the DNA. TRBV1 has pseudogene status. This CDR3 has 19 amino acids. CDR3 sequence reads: CTSSQRYQIPGQGPYEQYF. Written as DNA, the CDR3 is TGCACCAGCAGCCAACGATACCAGATTCCCGGACAGGGGCCCTACGAGCAGTACTTC.

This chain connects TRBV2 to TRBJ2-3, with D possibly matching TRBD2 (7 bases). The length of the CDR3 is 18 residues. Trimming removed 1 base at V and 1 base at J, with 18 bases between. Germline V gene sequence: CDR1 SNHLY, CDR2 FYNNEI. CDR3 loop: CASSEGRGGGMGTDTQYF. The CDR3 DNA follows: TGTGCCAGCAGTGAAGGGAGGGGCGGGGGCATGGGCACAGATACGCAGTATTTT.

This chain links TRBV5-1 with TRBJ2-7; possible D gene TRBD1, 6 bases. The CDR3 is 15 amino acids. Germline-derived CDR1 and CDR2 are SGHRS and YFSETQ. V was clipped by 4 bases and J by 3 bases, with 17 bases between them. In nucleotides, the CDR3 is TGCGCCAGCAGCCACTTCACAGGGAGAGGCTACGAGCAGTACTTC. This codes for CASSHFTGRGYEQYF.

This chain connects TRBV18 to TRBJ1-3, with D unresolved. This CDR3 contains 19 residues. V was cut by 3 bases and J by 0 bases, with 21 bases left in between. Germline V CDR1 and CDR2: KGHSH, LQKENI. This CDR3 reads CASSPLGAQNLNSGNTIYF. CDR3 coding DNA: TGTGCCAGCTCACCTCTTGGTGCACAGAACTTAAACTCTGGAAACACCATATATTTT.

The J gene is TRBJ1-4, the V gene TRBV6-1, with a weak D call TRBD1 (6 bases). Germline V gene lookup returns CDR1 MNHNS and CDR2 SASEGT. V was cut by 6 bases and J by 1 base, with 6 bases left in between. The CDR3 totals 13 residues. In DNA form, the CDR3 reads TGTGCCAGCAGGGACAGAACTAATGAAAAACTGTTTTTT. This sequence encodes CASRDRTNEKLFF.

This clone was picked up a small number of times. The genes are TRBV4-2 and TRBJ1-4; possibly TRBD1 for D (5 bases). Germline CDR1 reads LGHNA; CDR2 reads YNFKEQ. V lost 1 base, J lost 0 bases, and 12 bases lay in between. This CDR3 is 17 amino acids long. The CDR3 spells CASSQGGSLATNEKLFF. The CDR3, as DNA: TGTGCCAGCAGCCAAGGGGGCAGCCTGGCAACTAATGAAAAACTGTTTTTT.

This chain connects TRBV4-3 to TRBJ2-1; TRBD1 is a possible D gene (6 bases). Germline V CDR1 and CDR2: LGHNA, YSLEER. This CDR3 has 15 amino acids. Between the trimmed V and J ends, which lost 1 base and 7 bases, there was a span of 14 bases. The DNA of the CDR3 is TGCGCCAGCAGCCAAGGGTGGGGGCAGGGGAATGAGCAGTTCTTC. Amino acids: CASSQGWGQGNEQFF.

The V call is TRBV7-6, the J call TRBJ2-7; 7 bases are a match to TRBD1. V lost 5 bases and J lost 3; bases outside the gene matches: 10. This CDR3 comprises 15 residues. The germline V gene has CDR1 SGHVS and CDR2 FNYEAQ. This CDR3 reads CASSESGTAIYEQYF. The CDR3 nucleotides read TGTGCCAGCAGCGAGTCCGGGACAGCGATCTACGAGCAGTACTTC.

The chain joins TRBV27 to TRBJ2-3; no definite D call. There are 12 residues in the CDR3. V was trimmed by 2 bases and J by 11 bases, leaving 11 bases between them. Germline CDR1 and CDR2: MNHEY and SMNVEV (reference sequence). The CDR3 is CASSLGGPEQYF. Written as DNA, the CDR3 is TGTGCCAGCAGTTTAGGTGGGCCCGAGCAGTATTTT.

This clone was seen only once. The chain's CDR3 is CASGSLGSVLQYF. The CDR3 bases are TGTGCTAGTGGTTCTCTCGGTTCCGTTTTGCAGTACTTC. The rearrangement uses TRBV12-5 and TRBJ2-7; D not resolved. The V end lost 4 bases, the J end lost 9 bases, and 16 bases lay between the germline ends. CDR1 is LGHNT and CDR2 is FRNRAP in the germline V gene. The CDR3 has 13 residues. Variable domain in full (rest from reference TRBV12-5 and TRBJ2-7): DARVTQTPRHKVTEMGQEVTMRCQPILGHNTVFWYRQTMMQGLELLAYFRNRAPLDDSGMPKDRFSAEMPDATLATLKIQPSEPRDSAVYFCASGSLGSVLQYFGPGTRLTVT.

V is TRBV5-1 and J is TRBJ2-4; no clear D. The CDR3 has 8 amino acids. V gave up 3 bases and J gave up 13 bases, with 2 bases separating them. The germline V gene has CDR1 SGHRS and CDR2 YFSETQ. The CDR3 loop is CASSSQYF. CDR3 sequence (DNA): TGCGCCAGCAGCTCGCAGTACTTC.